This TCR beta chain was obtained from a study of blood T cell repertoires in COVID-19. Study summary: Material from acute and convalescent COVID-19 was sourced from the United States, Italy and Spain.

Seattle participants joined during active infection and were tracked over time. CDR3 size: 13 residues. The authors' processing: For nucleated cells, counts were estimated from reference gene primer amplification. Sequencing was performed with immunoSEQ multiplex PCR; in TCRdb, only in-frame clones are kept and a portion is missing. V, J and clone size are taken as reported in that table, and D and trimming were inferred from the DNA itself. The sample records 150,000 to 200,000 clones, more than 75% being singletons. What was sequenced was peripheral blood. The TCR originated in a woman aged 40 to 50 with COVID-19, enrolled during active disease. V gene TRBV21-1 combines with J gene TRBJ2-7; whether TRBD1, the table's D call, matches the DNA was not checked. TRBV21-1 counts as a pseudogene. The CDR3 loop is CASSRHRSYEQYF. The CDR3 region has the DNA TGTGCCAGCAGCAGGCACAGGTCGTACGAGCAGTACTTC.